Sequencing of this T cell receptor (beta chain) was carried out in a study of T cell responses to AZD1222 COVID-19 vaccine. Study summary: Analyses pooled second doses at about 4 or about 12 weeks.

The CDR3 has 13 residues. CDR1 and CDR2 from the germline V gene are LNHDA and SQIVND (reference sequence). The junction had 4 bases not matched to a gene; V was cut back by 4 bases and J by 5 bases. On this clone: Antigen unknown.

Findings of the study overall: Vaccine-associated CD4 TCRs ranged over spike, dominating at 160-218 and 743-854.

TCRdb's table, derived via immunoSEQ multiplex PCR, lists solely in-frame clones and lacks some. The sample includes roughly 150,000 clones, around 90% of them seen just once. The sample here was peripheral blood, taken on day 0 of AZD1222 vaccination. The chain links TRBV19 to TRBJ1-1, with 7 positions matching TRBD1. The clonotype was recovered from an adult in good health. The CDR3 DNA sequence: TGTGCCAGTAGTACGACAGGGAGGACTGAAGCTTTCTTT. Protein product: CASSTTGRTEAFF.